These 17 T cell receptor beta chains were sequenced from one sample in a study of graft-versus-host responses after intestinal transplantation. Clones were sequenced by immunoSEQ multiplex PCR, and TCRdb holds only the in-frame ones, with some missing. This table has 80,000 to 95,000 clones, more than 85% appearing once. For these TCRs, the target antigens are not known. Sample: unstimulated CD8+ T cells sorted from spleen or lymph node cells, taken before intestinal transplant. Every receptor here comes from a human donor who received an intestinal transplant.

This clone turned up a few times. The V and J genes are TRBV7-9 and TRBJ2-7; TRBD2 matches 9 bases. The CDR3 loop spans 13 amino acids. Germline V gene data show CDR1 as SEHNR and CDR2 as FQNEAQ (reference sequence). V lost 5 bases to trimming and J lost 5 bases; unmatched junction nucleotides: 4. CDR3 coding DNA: TGTGCCAGCAGCCGAAGCGGGGGGAACGAGCAGTACTTC. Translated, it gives CASSRSGGNEQYF.

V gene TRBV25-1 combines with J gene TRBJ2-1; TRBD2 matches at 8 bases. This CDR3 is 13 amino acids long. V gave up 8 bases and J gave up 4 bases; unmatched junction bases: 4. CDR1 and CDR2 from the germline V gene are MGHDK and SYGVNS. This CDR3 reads CASREGGYNEQFF. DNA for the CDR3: TGTGCCAGCCGGGAGGGGGGGTACAATGAGCAGTTCTTC.

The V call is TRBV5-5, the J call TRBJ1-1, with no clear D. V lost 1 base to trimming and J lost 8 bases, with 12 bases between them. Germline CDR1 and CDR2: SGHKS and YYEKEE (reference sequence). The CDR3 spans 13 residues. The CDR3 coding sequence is TGTGCCAGCAGCTTGAATTCGGGTTTGGAAGCTTTCTTT. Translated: CASSLNSGLEAFF.

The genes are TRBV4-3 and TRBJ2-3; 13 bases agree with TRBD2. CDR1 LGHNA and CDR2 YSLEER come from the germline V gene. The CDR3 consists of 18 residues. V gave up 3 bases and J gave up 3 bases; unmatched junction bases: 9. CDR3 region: CASSQEPGTSGVTDTQYF. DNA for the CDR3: TGCGCCAGCAGCCAGGAACCCGGGACTAGCGGGGTAACAGATACGCAGTATTTT.

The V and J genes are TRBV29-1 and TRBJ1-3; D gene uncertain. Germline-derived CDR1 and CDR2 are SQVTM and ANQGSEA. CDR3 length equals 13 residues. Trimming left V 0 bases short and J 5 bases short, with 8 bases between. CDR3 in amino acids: CSVEDRSRNTIYF. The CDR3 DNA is TGCAGCGTTGAAGACAGGTCGCGAAACACCATATATTTT.

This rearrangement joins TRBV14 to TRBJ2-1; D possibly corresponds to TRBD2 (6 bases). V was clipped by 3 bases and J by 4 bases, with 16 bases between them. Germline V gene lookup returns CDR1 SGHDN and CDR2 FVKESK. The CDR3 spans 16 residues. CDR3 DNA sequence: TGTGCCAGCAGCCAGGTTTGGGGGGAAGCTTACAATGAGCAGTTCTTC. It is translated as CASSQVWGEAYNEQFF.

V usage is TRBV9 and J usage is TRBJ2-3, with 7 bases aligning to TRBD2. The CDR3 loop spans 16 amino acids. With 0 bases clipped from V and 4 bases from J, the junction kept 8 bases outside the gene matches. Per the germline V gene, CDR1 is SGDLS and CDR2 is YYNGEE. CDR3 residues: CASSVGLAFNADTQYF. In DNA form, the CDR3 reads TGTGCCAGCAGCGTAGGACTAGCCTTTAACGCAGATACGCAGTATTTT. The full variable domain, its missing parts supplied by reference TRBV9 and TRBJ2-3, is DSGVTQTPKHLITATGQRVTLRCSPRSGDLSVYWYQQSLDQGLQFLIQYYNGEERAKGNILERFSAQQFPDLHSELNLSSLELGDSALYFCASSVGLAFNADTQYFGPGTRLTVL.

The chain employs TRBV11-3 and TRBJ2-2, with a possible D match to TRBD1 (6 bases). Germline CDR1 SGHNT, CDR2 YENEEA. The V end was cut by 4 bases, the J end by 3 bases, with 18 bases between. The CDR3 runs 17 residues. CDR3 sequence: CASSSLLQGADTGELFF. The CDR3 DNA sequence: TGTGCCAGCAGCTCGCTCCTACAGGGAGCGGACACCGGGGAGCTGTTTTTT.

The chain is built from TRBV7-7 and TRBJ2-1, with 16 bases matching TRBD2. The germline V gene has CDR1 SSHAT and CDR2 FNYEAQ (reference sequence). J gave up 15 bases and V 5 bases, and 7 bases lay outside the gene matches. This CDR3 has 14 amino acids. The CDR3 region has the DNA TGTGCCAGCAGCGAAGGGACTAGCGGGGGGGGAGTGTTCTTC. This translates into CASSEGTSGGGVFF.

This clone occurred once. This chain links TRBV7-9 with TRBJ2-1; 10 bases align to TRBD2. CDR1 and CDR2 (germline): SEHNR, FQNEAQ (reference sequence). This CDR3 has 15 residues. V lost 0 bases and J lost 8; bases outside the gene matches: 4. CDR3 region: CASSLAKRGGDEQFF. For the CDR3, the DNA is TGTGCCAGCAGCTTAGCGAAGCGGGGGGGCGATGAGCAGTTCTTC.

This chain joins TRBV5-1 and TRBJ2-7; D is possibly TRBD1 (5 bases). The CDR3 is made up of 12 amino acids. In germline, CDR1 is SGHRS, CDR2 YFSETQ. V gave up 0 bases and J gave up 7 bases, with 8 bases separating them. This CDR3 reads CASSLAGREQYF. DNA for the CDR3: TGCGCCAGCAGCTTGGCAGGGCGTGAGCAGTACTTC.

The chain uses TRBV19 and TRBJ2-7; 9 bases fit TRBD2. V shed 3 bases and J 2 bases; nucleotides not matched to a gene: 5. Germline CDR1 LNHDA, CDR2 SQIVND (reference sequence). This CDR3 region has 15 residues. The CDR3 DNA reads TGTGCCAGTAGTATTACGGCTAGCGGGACCTACGAGCAGTACTTC. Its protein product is CASSITASGTYEQYF.

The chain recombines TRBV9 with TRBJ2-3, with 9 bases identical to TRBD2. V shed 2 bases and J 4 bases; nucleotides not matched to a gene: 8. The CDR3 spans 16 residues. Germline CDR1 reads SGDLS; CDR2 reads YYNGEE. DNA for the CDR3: TGTGCCAGCAGCGTCCAAGGCGGGGGGGCCTCAGATACGCAGTATTTT. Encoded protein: CASSVQGGGASDTQYF.

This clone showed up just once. The CDR3 DNA reads TGCGCCAGCAGCACCGGACTAGCGGGGGCCACAGATACGCAGTATTTT. Protein product: CASSTGLAGATDTQYF. J is TRBJ2-3 and V is TRBV5-1, with 13 nucleotides matching TRBD2. Germline lookup yields CDR1 SGHRS and CDR2 YFSETQ. Trimming cost V 4 bases and J 2 bases; bases outside gene matches: 4. The CDR3 extends over 16 amino acids.

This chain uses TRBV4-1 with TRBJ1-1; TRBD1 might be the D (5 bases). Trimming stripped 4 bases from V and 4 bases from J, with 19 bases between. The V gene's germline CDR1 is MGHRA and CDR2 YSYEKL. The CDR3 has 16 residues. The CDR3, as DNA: TGCGCCAGCAGCCCCCTCATTACCGGGGGAGTCACTGAAGCTTTCTTT. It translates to CASSPLITGGVTEAFF.

CDR3: CASSEAAPLTSYNSPLHF. The CDR3 DNA reads TGTGCCAGCAGTGAAGCCGCCCCTCTAACCTCCTATAATTCACCCCTCCACTTT. This chain joins TRBV2 and TRBJ1-6; D is ambiguous. This CDR3 is built from 18 residues. V lost 0 bases and J 0 bases, leaving 12 bases between the germline ends. In germline, CDR1 is SNHLY, CDR2 FYNNEI.

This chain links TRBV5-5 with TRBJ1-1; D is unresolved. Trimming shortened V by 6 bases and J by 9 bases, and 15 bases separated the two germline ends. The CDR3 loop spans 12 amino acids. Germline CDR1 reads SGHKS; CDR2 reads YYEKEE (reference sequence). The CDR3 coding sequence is TGTGCCAGCAAAAACTCCGGGGAAAAAGCTTTCTTT. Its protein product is CASKNSGEKAFF.